This entry is about one T cell receptor beta chain. Its antigen is unknown. PCR involved 60 Vbeta and 13 Jbeta primers. The method was immunoSEQ multiplex PCR; TCRdb's version includes in-frame clones alone and lacks a portion of them. The sample contains about 160,000 clones, more than 75% of which appear only once. CDR1 SGHRS and CDR2 YFSETQ come from the germline V gene. The CDR3 has 13 residues. V lost 2 bases, J lost 4 bases, and 2 bases stayed unmatched. This specimen comes from a study of cytomegalovirus exposure and HLA in healthy donors. Regarding the study as a whole: Upon later analysis, TCR association rates were observed to vary by HLA locus, being highest for DRB1 and lowest for HLA-C.

V usage is TRBV5-1 and J usage is TRBJ2-7; 8 bases line up with TRBD2. The source material was PBMCs. This TCR was recovered from a girl aged 2 to 10 in good health and CMV-seropositive. The CDR3 sequence: CASSLLAEYEQYF. Here the CDR3 DNA reads TGCGCCAGCAGCTTACTAGCGGAGTACGAGCAGTACTTC. Combining the CDR3 with reference TRBV5-1 and TRBJ2-7 gives the whole variable domain KAGVTQTPRYLIKTRGQQVTLSCSPISGHRSVSWYQQTPGQGLQFLFEYFSETQRNKGNFPGRFSGRQFSNSRSEMNVSTLELGDSALYLCASSLLAEYEQYFGPGTRLTVT.